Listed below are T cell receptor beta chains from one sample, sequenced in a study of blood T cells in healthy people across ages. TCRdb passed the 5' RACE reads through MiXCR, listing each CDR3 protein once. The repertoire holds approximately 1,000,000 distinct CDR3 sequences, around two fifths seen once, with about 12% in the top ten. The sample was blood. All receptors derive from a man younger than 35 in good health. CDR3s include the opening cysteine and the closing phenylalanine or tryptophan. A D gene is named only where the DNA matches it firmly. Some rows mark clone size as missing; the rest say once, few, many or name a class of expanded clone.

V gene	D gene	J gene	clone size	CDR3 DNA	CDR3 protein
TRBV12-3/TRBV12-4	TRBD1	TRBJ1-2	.	TGTGCCAGCAGCCGACAGGGAGTCTATGGCTACACCTTC	CASSRQGVYGYTF
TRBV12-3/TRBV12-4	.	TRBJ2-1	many	TGTGCCAGCAGGGGGAGCGGGTCCTACAATGAGCAGTTCTTC	CASRGSGSYNEQFF
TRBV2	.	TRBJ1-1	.	TGTGCCACACGGAGGACGGCGAACACTGAAGCTTTCTTT	CATRRTANTEAFF
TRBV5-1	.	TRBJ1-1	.	TGCGCCAGCAGCTTGGGTGGGCTGGAGGCTTTCTTT	CASSLGGLEAFF
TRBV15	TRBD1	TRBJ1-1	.	TGTGCCACCAGCAGAGATGACAGGGGGTACACTGAAGCTTTCTTT	CATSRDDRGYTEAFF
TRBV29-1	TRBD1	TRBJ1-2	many	TGCAGCGTTGGGACAGGGATCAACTATGGCTACACCTTC	CSVGTGINYGYTF
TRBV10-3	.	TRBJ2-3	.	TGTGCCATCAGTGACCTCGTCGGGGGCAGGGGGGATACGCAGTATTTT	CAISDLVGGRGDTQYF
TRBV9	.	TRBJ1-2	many	TGTGCCAGCAGCGTGGACAGTAATAACTATGGCTACACCTTC	CASSVDSNNYGYTF
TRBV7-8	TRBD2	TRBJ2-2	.	TGTGCCAGCAGCACCCGACTAGCGGGACTTTCCGGGGAGCTGTTTTTT	CASSTRLAGLSGELFF
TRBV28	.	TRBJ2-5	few	TGTGCCAGCAGTCCAACGGAATGGAAAGAGACCCAGTACTTC	CASSPTEWKETQYF
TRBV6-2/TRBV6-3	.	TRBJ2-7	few	TGTGCCAGCAGGCGGACAACCTACAATGAGCAGTACTTC	CASRRTTYNEQYF
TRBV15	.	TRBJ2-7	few	TGTGCCACCAGCAATCCTAGAATCCCCTACGAGCAGTACTTC	CATSNPRIPYEQYF
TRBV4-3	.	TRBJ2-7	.	TGCGCCAGCAGCCAAGCGGACAACTCCTACGAGCAGTACTTC	CASSQADNSYEQYF
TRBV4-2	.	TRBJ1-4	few	TGTGCCAGCAGCCCCCCCCTGGGGGAGTCGAATGAAAAACTGTTTTTT	CASSPPLGESNEKLFF
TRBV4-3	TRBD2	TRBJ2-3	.	TGCGCCAGCAGCCAAGATCCCCCGGGGGGGAACACAGATACGCAGTATTTT	CASSQDPPGGNTDTQYF
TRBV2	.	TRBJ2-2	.	TGTGCGAGTGATGGCAGTTCGAACACCGGGGAGCTGTTTTTT	CASDGSSNTGELFF
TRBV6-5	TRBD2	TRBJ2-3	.	TGTGCCAGCAACAAGCGGGGTGGGGATACGCAGTATTTT	CASNKRGGDTQYF
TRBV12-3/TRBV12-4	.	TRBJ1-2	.	TGTGCCAGCAGTTTTACGACTGGACGGGGCTCTAACTATGGCTACACCTTC	CASSFTTGRGSNYGYTF
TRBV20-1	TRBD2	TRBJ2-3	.	TGCAGTGCTAGAGACGGGACTAGCGGGGATCTCACAGATACGCAGTATTTT	CSARDGTSGDLTDTQYF
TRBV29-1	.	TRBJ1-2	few	TGCAGCGTTGAAGGTCAGACCCTTGGAGAGTATGGCTACACCTTC	CSVEGQTLGEYGYTF
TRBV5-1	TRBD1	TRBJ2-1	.	TGCGCCAGCAGCTTGGAGGGACAGTTACTGGTGGAGACCCAGTTCTTC	CASSLEGQLLVETQFF
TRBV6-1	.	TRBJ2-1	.	TGTGCCAGCAGTGGTCCAAAGGGATGGAATGAGCAGTTCTTC	CASSGPKGWNEQFF
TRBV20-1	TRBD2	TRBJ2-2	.	TGCAGTGCTACGGAGCGGGGGGAGACCGGGGAGCTGTTTTTT	CSATERGETGELFF
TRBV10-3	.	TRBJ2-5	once	TGTGCCATCAGTGAGGTCGGGGTAGCGGTAGAGACCCAGTACTTC	CAISEVGVAVETQYF
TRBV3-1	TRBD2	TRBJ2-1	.	TGTGCCAGCAGCCAAGATGGGACTAGTTTTACGAATGAGCAGTTCTTC	CASSQDGTSFTNEQFF